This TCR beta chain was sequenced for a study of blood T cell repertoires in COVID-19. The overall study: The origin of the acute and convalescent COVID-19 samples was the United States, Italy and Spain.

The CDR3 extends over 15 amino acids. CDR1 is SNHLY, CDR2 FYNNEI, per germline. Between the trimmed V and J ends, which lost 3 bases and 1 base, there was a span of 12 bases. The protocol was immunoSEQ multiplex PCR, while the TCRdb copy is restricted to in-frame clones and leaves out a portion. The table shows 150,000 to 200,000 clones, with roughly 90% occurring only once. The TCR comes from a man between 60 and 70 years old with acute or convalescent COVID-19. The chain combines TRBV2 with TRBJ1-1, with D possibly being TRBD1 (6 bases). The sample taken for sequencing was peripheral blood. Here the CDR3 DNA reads TGTGCCAGCAGTGACGGGGGGCTCGGGAACACTGAAGCTTTCTTT. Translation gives CASSDGGLGNTEAFF.